Below are 21 T cell receptor beta chains sequenced from a single sample in a study of cytomegalovirus exposure and HLA in healthy donors. Amplification used 60 Vbeta primers and 13 Jbeta primers. The data were produced by immunoSEQ multiplex PCR, yet TCRdb's version contains in-frame clones alone and is incomplete. The sample shows some 160,000 clones, approximately 68% of them seen only once. Sequencing used PBMCs. These receptors were collected from a man in his 60s in good health and CMV-seronegative.

The chain recombines TRBV7-3 with TRBJ2-1; tentatively, D is TRBD2 (6 bases). V was shortened by 5 bases and J by 0 bases, with 14 bases between the two germline ends. The CDR3 is 16 amino acids. Germline CDR1 and CDR2: SGHTA and FQGTGA. The CDR3 loop is CASSPISGNSYNEQFF. In DNA, the CDR3 is TGTGCCAGCAGCCCTATTAGCGGAAACTCCTACAATGAGCAGTTCTTC.

The rearrangement uses TRBV2 and TRBJ2-1, with TRBD2 matching over 7 bases. Germline V gene sequence: CDR1 SNHLY, CDR2 FYNNEI. J was trimmed by 6 bases and V by 4 bases; bases with no gene match: 9. The CDR3 is 15 residues long. CDR3 in amino acids: CASSVLREASNEQFF. DNA for the CDR3: TGTGCCAGCAGTGTCCTACGGGAGGCATCCAATGAGCAGTTCTTC.

V is TRBV5-1 and J is TRBJ1-6; tentatively, D is TRBD1 (5 bases). V dropped 0 bases and J dropped 7 bases, with 11 bases sitting between them. The CDR3 runs 15 residues. In germline, CDR1 is SGHRS, CDR2 YFSETQ. CDR3 nucleotides: TGCGCCAGCAGCTTGGCACAGGCCATAAATTCACCCCTCCACTTT. It encodes CASSLAQAINSPLHF.

The chain combines TRBV14 with TRBJ2-6, with D perhaps matching TRBD1 (5 bases). The CDR3 has 15 amino acids. The germline CDR1 and CDR2 sequences are SGHDN and FVKESK. The germline V and J ends were trimmed by 3 bases and 2 bases, with 8 bases remaining between them. CDR3 residues: CASSQGQTGANVLTF. The CDR3 nucleotides read TGTGCCAGCAGCCAGGGGCAGACTGGGGCCAACGTCCTGACTTTC.

The chain recombines TRBV14 with TRBJ1-1; 7 nucleotides line up with TRBD1. Germline V lookup: CDR1 SGHDN, CDR2 FVKESK. Unmatched junction bases numbered 3, after V lost 4 bases and J lost 1 base. This CDR3 has 14 amino acids. The CDR3 nucleotides read TGTGCCAGCAGCCTACGGACAGGGAACACTGAAGCTTTCTTT. Translated: CASSLRTGNTEAFF.

The gene calls are TRBV19 and TRBJ2-7; TRBD2 agrees at 9 bases. The germline V gene has CDR1 LNHDA and CDR2 SQIVND (reference sequence). The CDR3 loop spans 17 amino acids. V dropped 1 base and J dropped 2; count of bases not matched to a gene: 9. CDR3 loop: CASSIGPASGTPYEQYF. The CDR3 DNA follows: TGTGCCAGTAGTATAGGCCCCGCTAGCGGGACCCCCTACGAGCAGTACTTC.

The DNA of the CDR3 is TGTGCCAGTAGCCCCCGGTGGGACAGGGACACTGAAGCTTTCTTT. This encodes CASSPRWDRDTEAFF. The genes are TRBV19 and TRBJ1-1; TRBD1 matches 9 bases. CDR1 and CDR2 (germline): LNHDA, SQIVND (reference sequence). The CDR3 length is 15 residues. V shed 6 bases and J 3 bases; nucleotides not matched to a gene: 8.

The chain carries TRBV7-9 and TRBJ2-7, with a weak D call TRBD1 (6 bases). The CDR3 is 12 residues long. The germline gives CDR1 SEHNR, CDR2 FQNEAQ (reference sequence). V lost 8 bases and J lost 6, with 14 bases in between. For the CDR3, the DNA is TGTGCCAGCTCCCGCGGCAGGGGCGAGCAGTACTTC. Translating gives CASSRGRGEQYF.

This clone was counted a few times. The chain has TRBV27 and TRBJ2-2; 9 bases line up with TRBD1. There are 14 residues in the CDR3. Per the germline V gene, CDR1 is MNHEY and CDR2 is SMNVEV (reference sequence). After removal of 7 bases from V and 6 bases from J, the junction contained 6 bases not matched to a gene. CDR3 nucleotides: TGTGCCAGCAACCAAGGGGACAGGGCCGGGGAGCTGTTTTTT. Translation gives CASNQGDRAGELFF.

This clone occurred a few times. The V and J genes are TRBV7-3 and TRBJ1-1; TRBD1 matches at 7 bases. This CDR3 has 14 amino acids. CDR1 is SGHTA, CDR2 FQGTGA, per germline. The V and J ends lost 4 bases and 7 bases, in that order; junction bases with no gene match: 9. CDR3 in amino acids: CASSSSGGISEAFF. The DNA of the CDR3 is TGTGCCAGCAGCTCCTCAGGGGGTATCAGTGAAGCTTTCTTT.

The chain links TRBV28 to TRBJ1-1, with unresolved D. This CDR3 spans 12 amino acids. Germline values: CDR1 MDHEN, CDR2 SYDVKM. The ends were cut back, 7 bases at V and 7 bases at J, with 13 bases in the middle. In DNA form, the CDR3 reads TGTGCCAGCATCACCGGGCGGGGTGAAGCTTTCTTT. Translated: CASITGRGEAFF.

The chain is built from TRBV19 and TRBJ2-5; tentative D call: TRBD1 (6 bases). The CDR3 is made up of 15 amino acids. Trimming took 4 bases from V and 2 from J, leaving 14 bases between them. CDR1 is LNHDA, CDR2 SQIVND, per germline (reference sequence). The CDR3 sequence: CASSTGWQGQETQYF. The DNA for the CDR3 is TGTGCCAGTAGTACCGGCTGGCAGGGGCAAGAGACCCAGTACTTC. Complete variable domain (other parts from reference TRBV19 and TRBJ2-5): DGGITQSPKYLFRKEGQNVTLSCEQNLNHDAMYWYRQDPGQGLRLIYYSQIVNDFQKGDIAEGYSVSREKKESFPLTVTSAQKNPTAFYLCASSTGWQGQETQYFGPGTRLLVL.

A few counts support this clone. The chain is built from TRBV5-6 and TRBJ1-5, with 8 nucleotides matching TRBD1. V shed 4 bases and J 6 bases; nucleotides not matched to a gene: 3. Germline CDR1 and CDR2: SGHDT and YYEEEE. The CDR3 is 13 residues long. In DNA, the CDR3 is TGTGCCAGCAGCAAGGACAGGGTTCAGCCCCAGCATTTT. Encoded protein: CASSKDRVQPQHF.

The chain recombines TRBV10-3 with TRBJ1-1; no clear D gene. Germline V lookup: CDR1 ENHRY, CDR2 SYGVKD. V shed 11 bases and J shed 1 base, with 20 bases lying between them. The CDR3 runs 15 residues. The CDR3 sequence is CASQEDREGNTEAFF. CDR3 in DNA: TGTGCCTCGCAGGAAGACCGAGAGGGGAACACTGAAGCTTTCTTT.

The chain recombines TRBV4-1 with TRBJ2-7; D is possibly TRBD1 (5 bases). Germline V gives CDR1 MGHRA, CDR2 YSYEKL. V dropped 0 bases and J dropped 7 bases, with 16 bases sitting between them. The CDR3 has 15 amino acids. The CDR3 is CASSQDYVHKGEQYF. Here the CDR3 DNA reads TGCGCCAGCAGCCAAGATTACGTTCATAAGGGGGAGCAGTACTTC.

This sequence joins TRBV7-6 and TRBJ1-2; 10 bases line up with TRBD1. V shed 5 bases and J 7 bases; nucleotides not matched to a gene: 10. The V gene's germline CDR1 is SGHVS and CDR2 FNYEAQ. This CDR3 is built from 15 residues. The CDR3 region is CASSTTQTGGGGYTF. CDR3 nucleotide sequence: TGTGCCAGCAGCACGACGCAGACAGGGGGCGGTGGCTACACCTTC.

The V call is TRBV19, the J call TRBJ1-5, with a possible D match to TRBD1 (6 bases). Germline V gene sequence: CDR1 LNHDA, CDR2 SQIVND (reference sequence). Trimming left V 10 bases short and J 1 base short, with 14 bases between. There are 14 residues in the CDR3. CDR3 coding DNA: TGTGCCATGGGTACAGGGCGAAGCAATCAGCCCCAGCATTTT. Translated: CAMGTGRSNQPQHF.

The CDR3 nucleotides are TGTGCCTGGAGTGTGAAGGGGCAGGATGAAAAACTGTTTTTT. This encodes CAWSVKGQDEKLFF. The chain joins TRBV30 to TRBJ1-4, with D tentatively TRBD1 (5 bases). CDR3 length: 14 residues. The V gene lost 0 bases and the J gene lost 6 bases, with 11 bases spanning the gap. CDR1 and CDR2 from the germline V gene are GTSNPN and SVGIG (reference sequence).

This clone was seen only a few times. The chain uses TRBV30 and TRBJ2-7, with 8 bases aligning to TRBD1. This CDR3 contains 15 residues. Germline V gene lookup returns CDR1 GTSNPN and CDR2 SVGIG (reference sequence). The V and J ends lost 0 bases and 1 base, in that order; junction bases with no gene match: 5. CDR3 region: CAWSVPGQASYEQYF. The CDR3 DNA is TGTGCCTGGAGTGTACCGGGACAGGCTTCCTACGAGCAGTACTTC.

The chain links TRBV27 to TRBJ2-7, with a possible D match to TRBD1 (6 bases). Germline V lookup: CDR1 MNHEY, CDR2 SMNVEV (reference sequence). The CDR3 consists of 14 residues. The germline V and J ends were trimmed by 10 bases and 5 bases, with 21 bases remaining between them. CDR3 sequence reads: CATAWGRPSDEQYF. The CDR3 DNA reads TGTGCCACCGCGTGGGGGCGACCGTCCGACGAGCAGTACTTC.

This clone was observed a single time. The identical CDR3 is also encoded by other nucleotide sequences in the sample. V gene TRBV5-1 combines with J gene TRBJ2-1; 8 bases fit TRBD2. There are 13 residues in the CDR3. The germline gives CDR1 SGHRS, CDR2 YFSETQ. With 4 bases clipped from V and 5 bases from J, the junction kept 2 bases outside the gene matches. The DNA for the CDR3 is TGCGCCAGCAGCCTAGCGGGCGACAATGAGCAGTTCTTC. Encoded protein: CASSLAGDNEQFF.